This TCR beta chain is drawn from a study of shared clonotypes between healthy human individuals. Deep-level settings were used for running the assay. Profiled with immunoSEQ multiplex PCR; TCRdb holds only in-frame clones, not every one. The sample carries under 600,000 clones, roughly 98% recorded once. The naive CD8 fraction comprised CD45RO-negative cells positively selected for CCR7 and excluded terminally differentiated effector memory CD45RA+ cells. General study points: Measured sharing among donors was expected to vary with sequencing depth. About 5% was the fraction of naive CD4 clonotypes found shared across a few donors.

In the case of this clone: The antigen remains undetermined. Within the sample, other DNA sequences also encode this same CDR3.

The junction had 3 bases not matched to a gene; V was cut back by 5 bases and J by 3 bases. The germline V gene encodes CDR1 SEHNR and CDR2 FQNEAQ (reference sequence). The CDR3 totals 15 residues. This receptor was obtained from a man aged 30-40 years in good health. What was sequenced was naive CD8+ T cells sorted from blood. This sequence joins TRBV7-9 and TRBJ2-3; 12 nucleotides match TRBD2. CDR3: CASSPTSGRTDTQYF. CDR3 DNA sequence: TGTGCCAGCAGCCCAACTAGCGGGAGGACAGATACGCAGTATTTT.